This TCR beta chain was observed in a study of shared clonotypes between healthy human individuals. Overall study findings and caveats: Sharing across a few donors was seen in about 5% of naive CD4 clonotypes. Researchers sampled only blood; tissue repertoires likely differ. Generation probabilities of non-shared clonotypes were lower (relative to those shared by all four donors).

The naive CD8 subset, CD45RO-negative cells positively selected for CCR7, excluded terminally differentiated effector memory CD45RA+ cells. Study donors comprised healthy, HIV-negative adults devoid of recent acute infection or vaccination. Turning to this clone: Its cognate antigen is unknown.

This table comes from immunoSEQ multiplex PCR, and its TCRdb copy is limited to in-frame clones, with some not included. Seen here are under 2,000,000 clones, 85% to 95% observed once, and the top ten hold around 1%. The CDR3 loop spans 16 amino acids. V lost 4 bases and J 0 bases, leaving 13 bases between the germline ends. Germline lookup yields CDR1 MNHEY and CDR2 SVGAGI. The chain is built from TRBV6-5 and TRBJ1-5; D unclear. The clonotype originates from a man between 18 and 29 years old in good health. Sequenced material: naive CD8+ T cells sorted from blood. The CDR3 nucleotides are TGTGCCAGCAGTTCCCATCCTAAGACTAGCAATCAGCCCCAGCATTTT. Translating gives CASSSHPKTSNQPQHF.